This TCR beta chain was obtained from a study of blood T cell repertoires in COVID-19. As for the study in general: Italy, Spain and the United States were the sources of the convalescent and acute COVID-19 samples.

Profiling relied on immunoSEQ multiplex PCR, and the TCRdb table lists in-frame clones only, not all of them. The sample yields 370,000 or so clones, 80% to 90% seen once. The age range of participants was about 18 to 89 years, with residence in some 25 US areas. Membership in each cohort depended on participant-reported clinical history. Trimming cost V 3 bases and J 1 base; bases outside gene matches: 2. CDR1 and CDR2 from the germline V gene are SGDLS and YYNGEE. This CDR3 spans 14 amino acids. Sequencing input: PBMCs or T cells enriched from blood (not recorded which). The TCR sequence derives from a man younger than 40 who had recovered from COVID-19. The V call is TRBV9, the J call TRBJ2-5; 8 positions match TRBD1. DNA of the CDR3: TGTGCCAGCAGCGACGGACAGGGCCAAGAGACCCAGTACTTC. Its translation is CASSDGQGQETQYF.